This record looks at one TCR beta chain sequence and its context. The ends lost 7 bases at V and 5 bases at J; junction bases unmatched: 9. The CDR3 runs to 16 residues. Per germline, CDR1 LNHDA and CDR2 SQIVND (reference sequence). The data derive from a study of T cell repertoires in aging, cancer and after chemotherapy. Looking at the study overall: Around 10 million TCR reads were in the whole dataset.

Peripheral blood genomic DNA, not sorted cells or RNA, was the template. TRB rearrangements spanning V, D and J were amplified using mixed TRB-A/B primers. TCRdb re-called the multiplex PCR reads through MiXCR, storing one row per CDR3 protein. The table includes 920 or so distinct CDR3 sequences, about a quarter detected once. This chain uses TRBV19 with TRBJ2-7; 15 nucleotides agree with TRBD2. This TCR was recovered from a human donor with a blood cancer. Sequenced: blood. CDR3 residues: CASTRGTSGRPHEQYF. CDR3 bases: TGTGCCAGTACCCGGGGGACTAGCGGGAGGCCACACGAGCAGTACTTC.